The clone carrying this TCR beta chain has just a few counts. This sample is part of a study of identical twins. In TCRdb, the 5' RACE reads were re-called with MiXCR into one record per CDR3 protein. The sample records 350,000 to 600,000 distinct CDR3 sequences, more than 13% being singletons. This CDR3 contains 15 residues. Trimming cost V 5 bases and J 8 bases; bases outside gene matches: 8. Germline-derived CDR1 and CDR2 are SGHTA and FQGNSA. The data also belong to a second study, concerning yellow fever vaccine responses in identical twins.

The sample consisted of CD4+ T cells sorted from blood. The chain couples TRBV7-2 to TRBJ1-6; TRBD1 aligns across 8 bases. The receptor was derived from a woman aged 18-30 years in good health. CDR3 in DNA: TGTGCCAGCAGCCACGACAGGGGAGACTATTCACCCCTCCACTTT. It encodes CASSHDRGDYSPLHF.